This T cell receptor (beta chain) was sequenced during a study of cytomegalovirus exposure and HLA in healthy donors. Study conclusions and caveats: V- and J-gene trimming in TCR beta was tied to a missense DCLRE1C variant by an analysis performed later. Reportedly, HLA-A and HLA-B alleles of most subjects were accurately predicted from TCR beta. Reports described diagnosis of cytomegalovirus status by the classifier as highly specific and sensitive.

60 Vbeta and 13 Jbeta primers were used in PCR. Generated by immunoSEQ multiplex PCR, the TCRdb table keeps only in-frame clones and is missing some. The listing records 45,000 or so clones. Regarding this clone: As yet, its antigen is unknown.

While unrecorded immune exposures were likely, the donors were nominally healthy when sampled. The germline V and J ends were trimmed by 9 bases and 1 base, with 12 bases remaining between them. CDR3 length equals 13 residues. The V gene's germline CDR1 is SNHLY and CDR2 FYNNEI. The sequence was collected from a male donor in good health and CMV-seronegative. V is TRBV2 and J is TRBJ1-1; the D gene is possibly TRBD1 (5 bases). Specimen: PBMCs. CDR3 in DNA: TGTGCCAGTGCAGGGTTGCCGAACACTGAAGCTTTCTTT. It translates to CASAGLPNTEAFF.